One and the same sample provided the 10 T cell receptor beta chains below, sequenced in a study of spatial heterogeneity in lung cancer. The time point was: sample taken at primary tumor resection. TCRdb independently ran MiXCR on the 5' RACE reads; one entry per CDR3 protein. The sample has fewer than 7,000 distinct CDR3 sequences, about 8% seen once; the top ten hold roughly 20%. Sequencing was performed on normal lung tissue next to the tumor, taken at surgery. These receptors were obtained from a female donor with early-stage non-small cell lung cancer.

This clonotype is deemed medium-sized. The chain links TRBV30 to TRBJ2-7; the match to TRBD1 covers 9 bases. This CDR3 spans 15 amino acids. Germline values: CDR1 GTSNPN, CDR2 SVGIG (reference sequence). V trimming: 4 bases; J trimming: 2 bases; junction bases outside the gene matches: 9. CDR3 nucleotide sequence: TGTGCCTGGACCAATGGACAGGGGCGACCCTACGAGCAGTACTTC. Its translation is CAWTNGQGRPYEQYF.

As for this clonotype: This may stem from a read error, because a much larger clone lies one nucleotide away. The J gene is TRBJ2-5, the V gene TRBV7-3; 8 bases are shared with TRBD1. J lost 6 bases, V lost 1 base, and 10 bases had no gene match. Germline loops: CDR1 SGHTA, CDR2 FQGTGA. This CDR3 has 16 residues. The CDR3 sequence is CASSLKVRGPRKTQYF. CDR3 DNA sequence: TGTGCCAGCAGCTTAAAGGTCAGGGGGCCTAGGAAGACCCAGTACTTC.

This clonotype was counted a few times. V and J are TRBV12-3 or TRBV12-4 and TRBJ2-5; 7 bases are shared with TRBD2. This CDR3 region has 15 residues. J lost 2 bases, V lost 6 bases, and 9 bases had no gene match. The DNA for the CDR3 is TGTGCCAGCAGGACAAATGCGGGGGTTCAAGAGACCCAGTACTTC. It codes for CASRTNAGVQETQYF.

This clonotype came up many times. The rearrangement joins TRBV3-1 to TRBJ2-7; weak D call: TRBD2 (6 bases). This CDR3 contains 13 residues. CDR1 is LGHDT and CDR2 is YNNKEL in the germline V gene (reference sequence). With 6 bases removed from V and 3 bases from J, the gap between germline ends came to 12 bases. CDR3 DNA: TGTGCCAGCAGTCCGGAGGGACTCTACGAGCAGTACTTC. Its translation is CASSPEGLYEQYF.

This clonotype occurred many times. The chain couples TRBV6-5 to TRBJ2-7; possible D gene TRBD2, 5 bases. With 2 bases removed from V and 4 bases from J, the gap between germline ends came to 12 bases. This CDR3 contains 14 residues. In germline, CDR1 is MNHEY, CDR2 SVGAGI. The CDR3 is CASSYGGGGYEQYF. The CDR3 coding sequence is TGTGCCAGCAGTTACGGTGGAGGAGGATACGAGCAGTACTTC.

In the case of this clonotype: This may come from a read error, since a much larger clone is one base off. The J gene is TRBJ1-4, the V gene TRBV3-1; D unresolved. The CDR3 contains 16 residues. Germline V gives CDR1 LGHDT, CDR2 YNNKEL (reference sequence). With 1 base removed from V and 3 bases from J, the gap between germline ends came to 12 bases. CDR3 DNA sequence: TGTGCCAGCAGCCAAGGTCTTGGGTGGGCTAATGAAAAACTGTTTTTT. Translating gives CASSQGLGWANEKLFF. Full variable domain (missing parts from reference TRBV3-1 and TRBJ1-4): DTAVSQTPKYLVTQMGNDKSIKCEQNLGHDTMYWYKQDSKKFLKIMFSYNNKELIINETVPNRFSPKSPDKAHLNLHINSLELGDSAVYFCASSQGLGWANEKLFFGSGTQLSVL.

There are many counts of this clonotype. This chain links TRBV18 with TRBJ1-1; TRBD1 might be the D (5 bases). CDR3 size: 16 residues. CDR1 KGHSH and CDR2 LQKENI come from the germline V gene. Trimming cost V 3 bases and J 1 base, with 15 bases left between them. CDR3 sequence (DNA): TGTGCCAGCTCACCTCTAACCCCCGGGGCGAACACTGAAGCTTTCTTT. Translation: CASSPLTPGANTEAFF. The full variable domain, with the rest looked up from reference TRBV18 and TRBJ1-1, is NAGVMQNPRHLVRRRGQEARLRCSPMKGHSHVYWYRQLPEEGLKFMVYLQKENIIDESGMPKERFSAEFPKEGPSILRIQQVVRGDSAAYFCASSPLTPGANTEAFFGQGTRLTVV.

This clonotype was seen more than once but under ten times. The chain employs TRBV11-1 and TRBJ2-7; possibly TRBD1 for D (5 bases). Trimming stripped 6 bases from V and 0 bases from J, with 15 bases between. This CDR3 is 15 amino acids long. In germline, CDR1 is SGHAT, CDR2 FQDESV (reference sequence). The CDR3 loop reads CASRKEAGISYEQYF. The CDR3 coding sequence is TGTGCCAGCAGGAAAGAGGCAGGGATCTCCTACGAGCAGTACTTC.

There are a few counts of this clonotype. As DNA, the CDR3 is TGTGCCAGCAGTGAAGGGGCTCGACCGCTCATGAAGCAGTACTTC. Translation: CASSEGARPLMKQYF. The J gene is TRBJ2-7, the V gene TRBV6-1; no clear D gene. There are 15 residues in the CDR3. The V gene's germline CDR1 is MNHNS and CDR2 SASEGT. V was pared by 1 base and J by 8 bases, with 18 bases between.

By proportion, this clonotype is medium-sized. The V call is TRBV9, the J call TRBJ2-7; 7 bases are shared with TRBD1. Germline V gene data show CDR1 as SGDLS and CDR2 as YYNGEE. The V and J ends lost 2 bases and 4 bases, in that order; junction bases with no gene match: 6. The CDR3 totals 14 residues. This chain's CDR3 is CASSVGDRQYEQYF. CDR3 DNA sequence: TGTGCCAGCAGCGTGGGGGACAGACAGTACGAGCAGTACTTC.